This T cell receptor beta chain was retrieved from a study of blood T cell repertoires in COVID-19 (dated by TCRdb to the early 2020s). With respect to the entire study: Samples covering the acute and convalescent phases of COVID-19 were provided by collaborators in the United States, Italy and Spain. The material from the prospective study consisted of cDNA or gDNA derived from T cells, B-cell-depleted T cells, or PBMCs. The dataset comprised deeply sampled blood TCRbeta repertoires from subjects exposed to, actively infected with, or recovered from COVID-19. A freely available public database, intended as a resource for researchers studying the immune response to SARS-CoV-2, is where the repertoires were released. Samples were obtained from the ongoing ImmuneRACE study (first 160 participants) and from 950 to 1,500 subjects provided by 6 global collaborators. Nearly every sample came with metadata listing a de-identified subject ID, COVID-19 status, age in years and sex. HLA class I and class II types, where available, came from metadata supplied by the sample provider rather than from assay-based typing.

Whole blood was collected in K2EDTA tubes by collaborating institutions according to the institutions' own protocols. For TCRbeta analysis, collaborators shipped samples in one of three forms: frozen whole blood, isolated PBMCs, or DNA extracted from either of those sample types. Note on this clone: Its antigen has not been determined. One base away there is no much larger clone; base qualities are not given.

TCRbeta CDR3 regions were amplified from genomic DNA by means of the immunoSEQ Assay, a bias-controlled multiplex PCR. The source study handled its data this way. Nucleated cell counts per sample were estimated from amplification of reference gene primers within the assay. Sequence reads were collapsed and filtered to measure the absolute abundance of every unique TCRbeta CDR3 rearrangement. For each sample, productive Simpson clonality was calculated by taking the square root of Simpson's diversity index across productive rearrangements. Held by TCRdb, this immuneACCESS table contains in-frame sequences only and omits some clones. Under half of the omission traces to an unresolved V gene where checked; the cause of the rest is unknown. V, J and clone size reflect that table, while D and trimming were determined from the DNA. The table for this sample lists over 100,000 clones; more than 70% of them were counted only once. Jointly, the top ten make up about a tenth of the sample.

Study-wide findings and limitations: Clinical and demographic metadata were provided uncurated, with the amount varying by source and participant.

From its cysteine to its phenylalanine, the CDR3 spans 15 amino acids. Only the CDR3 region is kept as DNA, spanning 45 bases read in frame from base 1. Trimming leaves V shorter by 6 bases and J shorter by 1 base, with the junction holding 7 bases beyond the gene matches. CDR1 and CDR2, per the germline V gene, are MRHNA and SNTAGT. Sequenced material: peripheral blood. This receptor was obtained from a man aged 50 to 59 with acute or convalescent COVID-19. Here the chain combines TRBV6-4 and TRBJ1-1; TRBD1 lines up with 8 middle nucleotides. The DNA is TGTGCCAGCAGCGAGACGGACAGGGAGAACACTGAAGCTTTCTTT. This codes for CASSETDRENTEAFF.